The sequence of this T cell receptor beta chain was determined in a study of cytomegalovirus exposure and HLA in healthy donors. Study conclusions and caveats: From TCR beta sequences, most subjects' HLA-A and HLA-B alleles were reportedly predicted accurately.

On this clone itself: Antigen: not known.

Vbeta (60) and Jbeta (13) primers were used in the PCR. The protocol was immunoSEQ multiplex PCR, while the TCRdb copy is restricted to in-frame clones and leaves out a portion. The data show some 87,000 clones, with about three quarters seen just once and less than 9.5% held by the top ten. The TCR sequence derives from a man aged 50-60 years in good health and CMV-seropositive. Input material: PBMCs.

The CDR3 here is CASSFGDIVSYEQYF. The CDR3 nucleotides are TGTGCCAGCAGCTTCGGGGACATCGTCTCCTACGAGCAGTACTTC. This chain connects TRBV7-9 to TRBJ2-7; perhaps TRBD1 as D (6 bases). Germline-derived CDR1 and CDR2 are SEHNR and FQNEAQ (reference sequence). V lost 3 bases and J 0 bases, leaving 12 bases between the germline ends. This CDR3 spans 15 amino acids.